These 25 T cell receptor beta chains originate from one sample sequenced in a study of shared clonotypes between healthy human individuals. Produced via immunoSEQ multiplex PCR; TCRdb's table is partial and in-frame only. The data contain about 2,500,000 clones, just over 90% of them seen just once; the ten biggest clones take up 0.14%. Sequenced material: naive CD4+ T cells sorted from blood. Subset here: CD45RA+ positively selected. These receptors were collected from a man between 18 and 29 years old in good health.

CDR3: CASSSGLTVDREQFF. CDR3 nucleotide sequence: TGCGCCAGCAGCTCGGGACTGACCGTGGATCGTGAGCAGTTCTTC. The rearrangement joins TRBV5-1 to TRBJ2-1; D is perhaps TRBD2 (6 bases). The CDR3 runs 15 residues. CDR1 SGHRS and CDR2 YFSETQ come from the germline V gene. The V gene lost 3 bases and the J gene lost 9 bases, with 19 bases spanning the gap.

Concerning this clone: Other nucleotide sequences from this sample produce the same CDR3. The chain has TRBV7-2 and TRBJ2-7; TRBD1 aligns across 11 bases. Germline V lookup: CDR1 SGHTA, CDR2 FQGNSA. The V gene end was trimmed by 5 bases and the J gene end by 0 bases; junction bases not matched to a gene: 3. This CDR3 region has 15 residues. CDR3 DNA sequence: TGTGCCAGCAGCCTTGGGACAGGGGGCTCCTACGAGCAGTACTTC. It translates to CASSLGTGGSYEQYF.

The CDR3 is CALRGRDTGELFF. The CDR3 bases are TGTGCCCTAAGGGGGAGGGACACCGGGGAGCTGTTTTTT. The rearrangement links TRBV6-1 to TRBJ2-2; a weak D match, TRBD2 (7 bases). Trimming shortened V by 11 bases and J by 3 bases, and 13 bases separated the two germline ends. This CDR3 region has 13 residues. Germline values: CDR1 MNHNS, CDR2 SASEGT.

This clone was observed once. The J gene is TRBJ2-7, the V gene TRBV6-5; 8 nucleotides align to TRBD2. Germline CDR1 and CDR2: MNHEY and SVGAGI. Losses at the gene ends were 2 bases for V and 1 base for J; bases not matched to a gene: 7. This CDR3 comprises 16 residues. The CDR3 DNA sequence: TGTGCCAGCAGTTACAAACCGGGACTAGGGTCCTACGAGCAGTACTTC. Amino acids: CASSYKPGLGSYEQYF.

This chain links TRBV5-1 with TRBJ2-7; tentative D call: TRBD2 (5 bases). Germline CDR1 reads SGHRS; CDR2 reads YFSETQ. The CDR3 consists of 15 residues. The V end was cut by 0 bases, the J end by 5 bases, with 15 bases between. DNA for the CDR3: TGCGCCAGCAGCTTGGCCGGGAAGGGCCCGGACGAGCAGTACTTC. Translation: CASSLAGKGPDEQYF.

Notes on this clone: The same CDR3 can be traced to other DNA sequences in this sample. CDR3 bases: TGTGCCTGGAGTAAAAGCTACGAGCAGTACTTC. Encoded protein: CAWSKSYEQYF. This chain joins TRBV30 and TRBJ2-7; D not certain. The length of the CDR3 is 11 residues. Germline assignment: CDR1 GTSNPN and CDR2 SVGIG (reference sequence). V was shortened by 2 bases and J by 3 bases, with 5 bases between the two germline ends.

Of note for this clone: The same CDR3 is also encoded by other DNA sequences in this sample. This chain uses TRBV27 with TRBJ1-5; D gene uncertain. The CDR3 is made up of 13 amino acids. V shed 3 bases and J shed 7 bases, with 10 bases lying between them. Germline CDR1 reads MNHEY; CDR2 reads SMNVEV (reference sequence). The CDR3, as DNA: TGTGCCAGCAGTTTTCAGTTTAGCCAGCCCCAGCATTTT. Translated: CASSFQFSQPQHF.

CDR3 DNA: TGTGCCAGCGTAGGCCAAGACAGGTTCTCCTACGAGCAGTACTTC. Protein product: CASVGQDRFSYEQYF. The V and J genes are TRBV6-6 and TRBJ2-7; D might be TRBD1 (6 bases). Germline assignment: CDR1 MNHNY and CDR2 SVGAGI (reference sequence). The V and J ends lost 8 bases and 0 bases respectively, with 17 bases between them. The CDR3 covers 15 residues.

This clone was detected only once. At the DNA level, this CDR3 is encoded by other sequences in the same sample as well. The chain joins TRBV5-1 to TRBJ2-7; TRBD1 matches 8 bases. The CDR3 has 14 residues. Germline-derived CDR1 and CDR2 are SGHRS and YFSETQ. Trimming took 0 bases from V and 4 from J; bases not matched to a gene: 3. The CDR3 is CASSLGQGSYEQYF. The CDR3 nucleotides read TGCGCCAGCAGCTTGGGACAGGGGTCTTACGAGCAGTACTTC.

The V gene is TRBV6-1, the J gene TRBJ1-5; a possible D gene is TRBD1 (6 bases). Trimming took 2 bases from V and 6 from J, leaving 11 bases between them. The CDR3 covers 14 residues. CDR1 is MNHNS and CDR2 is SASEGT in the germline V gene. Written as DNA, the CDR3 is TGTGCCAGCAGTGAACAGGGGAGGGGTCAGCCCCAGCATTTT. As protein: CASSEQGRGQPQHF.

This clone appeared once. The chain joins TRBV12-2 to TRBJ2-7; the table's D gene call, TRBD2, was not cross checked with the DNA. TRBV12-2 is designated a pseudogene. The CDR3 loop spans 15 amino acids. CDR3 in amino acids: CASRTPWGDFYEQYF. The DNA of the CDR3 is TGTGCAAGTCGCACGCCATGGGGGGATTTCTACGAGCAGTACTTC.

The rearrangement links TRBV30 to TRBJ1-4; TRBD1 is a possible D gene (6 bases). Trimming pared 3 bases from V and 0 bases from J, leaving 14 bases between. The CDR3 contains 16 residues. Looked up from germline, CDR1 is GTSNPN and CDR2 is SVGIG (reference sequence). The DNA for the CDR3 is TGTGCCTGGAGGGGGCCGGGGGCTTCAACTAATGAAAAACTGTTTTTT. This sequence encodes CAWRGPGASTNEKLFF. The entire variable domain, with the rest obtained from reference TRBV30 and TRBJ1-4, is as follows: SQTIHQWPATLVQPVGSPLSLECTVEGTSNPNLYWYRQAAGRGLQLLFYSVGIGQISSEVPQNLSASRPQDRQFILSSKKLLLSDSGFYLCAWRGPGASTNEKLFFGSGTQLSVL.

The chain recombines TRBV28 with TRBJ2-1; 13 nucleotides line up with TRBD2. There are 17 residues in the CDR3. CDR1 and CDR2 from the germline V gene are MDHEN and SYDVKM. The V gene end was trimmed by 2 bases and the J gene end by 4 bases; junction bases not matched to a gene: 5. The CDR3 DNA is TGTGCCAGCAGTTTAGTACTAGCGGGAGGGTCATACAATGAGCAGTTCTTC. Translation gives CASSLVLAGGSYNEQFF. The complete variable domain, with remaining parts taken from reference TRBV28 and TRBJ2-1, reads DVKVTQSSRYLVKRTGEKVFLECVQDMDHENMFWYRQDPGLGLRLIYFSYDVKMKEKGDIPEGYSVSREKKERFSLILESASTNQTSMYLCASSLVLAGGSYNEQFFGPGTRLTVL.

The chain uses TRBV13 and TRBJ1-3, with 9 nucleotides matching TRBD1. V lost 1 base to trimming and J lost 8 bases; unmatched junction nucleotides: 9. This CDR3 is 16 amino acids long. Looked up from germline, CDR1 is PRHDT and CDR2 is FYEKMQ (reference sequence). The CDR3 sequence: CASSLALGQGLDTIYF. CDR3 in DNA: TGTGCCAGCAGCTTAGCCCTGGGACAGGGATTGGACACCATATATTTT.

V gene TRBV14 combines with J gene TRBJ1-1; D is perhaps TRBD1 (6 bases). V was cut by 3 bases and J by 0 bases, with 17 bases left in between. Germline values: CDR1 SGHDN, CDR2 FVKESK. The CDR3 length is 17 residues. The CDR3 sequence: CASSQMDRTKMNTEAFF. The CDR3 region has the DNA TGTGCCAGCAGCCAGATGGACAGAACCAAGATGAACACTGAAGCTTTCTTT.

This chain's CDR3 is CASSGHPSNQPQHF. DNA for the CDR3: TGTGCCAGCAGTGGACACCCTAGCAATCAGCCCCAGCATTTT. The chain couples TRBV6-6 to TRBJ1-5, with a weak D call TRBD1 (5 bases). V gave up 5 bases and J gave up 0 bases, with 8 bases separating them. This CDR3 spans 14 amino acids. Germline CDR1 is MNHNY and CDR2 is SVGAGI (reference sequence).

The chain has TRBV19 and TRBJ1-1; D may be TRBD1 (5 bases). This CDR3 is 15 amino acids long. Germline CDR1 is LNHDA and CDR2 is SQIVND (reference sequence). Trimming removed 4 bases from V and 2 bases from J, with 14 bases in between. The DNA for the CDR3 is TGTGCCAGTAGTACAACAGGTAAGGGAAACACTGAAGCTTTCTTT. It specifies CASSTTGKGNTEAFF.

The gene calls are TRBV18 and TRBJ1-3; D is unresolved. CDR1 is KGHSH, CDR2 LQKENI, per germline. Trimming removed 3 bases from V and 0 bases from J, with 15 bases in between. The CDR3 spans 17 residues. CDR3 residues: CASSPTLPSSSGNTIYF. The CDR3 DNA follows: TGTGCCAGCTCACCTACGCTCCCCTCGAGCTCTGGAAACACCATATATTTT.

CDR3 amino acids: CASSPFQFDSPLHF. The CDR3 DNA reads as TGTGCCAGCAGCCCCTTCCAGTTCGATTCACCCCTCCACTTT. The chain employs TRBV5-5 and TRBJ1-6; no definite D call. The CDR3 has 14 residues. Trimming left V 4 bases short and J 8 bases short, with 13 bases between. The V gene's germline CDR1 is SGHKS and CDR2 YYEKEE (reference sequence). Supplemented by reference TRBV5-5 and TRBJ1-6, the full variable domain reads DAGVTQSPTHLIKTRGQQVTLRCSPISGHKSVSWYQQVLGQGPQFIFQYYEKEERGRGNFPDRFSARQFPNYSSELNVNALLLGDSALYLCASSPFQFDSPLHFGNGTRLTVT.

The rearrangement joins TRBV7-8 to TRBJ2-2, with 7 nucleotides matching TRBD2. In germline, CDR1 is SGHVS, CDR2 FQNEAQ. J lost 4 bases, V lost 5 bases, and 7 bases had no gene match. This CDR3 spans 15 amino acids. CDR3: CASSNGGSSTGELFF. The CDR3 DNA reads TGTGCCAGCAGCAACGGGGGGAGCAGCACCGGGGAGCTGTTTTTT.

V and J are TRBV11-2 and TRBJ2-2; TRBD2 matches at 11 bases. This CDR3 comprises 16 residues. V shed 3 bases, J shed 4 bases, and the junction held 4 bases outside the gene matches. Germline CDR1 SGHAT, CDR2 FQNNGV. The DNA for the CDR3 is TGTGCCAGCAGCTTGGGGACTAGCGGTTTCACCGGGGAGCTGTTTTTT. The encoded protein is CASSLGTSGFTGELFF.

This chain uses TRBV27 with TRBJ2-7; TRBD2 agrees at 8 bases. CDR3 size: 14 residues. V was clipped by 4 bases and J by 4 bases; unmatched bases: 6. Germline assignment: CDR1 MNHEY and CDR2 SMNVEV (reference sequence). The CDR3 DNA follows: TGTGCCAGCAGTTCCGGACTAGCCGAGTACGAGCAGTACTTC. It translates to CASSSGLAEYEQYF.

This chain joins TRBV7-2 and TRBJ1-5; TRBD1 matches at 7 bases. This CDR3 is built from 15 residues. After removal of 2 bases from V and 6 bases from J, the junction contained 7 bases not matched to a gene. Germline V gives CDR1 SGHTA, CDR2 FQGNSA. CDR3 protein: CASSLTGTASQPQHF. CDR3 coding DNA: TGTGCCAGCAGCTTAACTGGGACAGCCTCTCAGCCCCAGCATTTT.

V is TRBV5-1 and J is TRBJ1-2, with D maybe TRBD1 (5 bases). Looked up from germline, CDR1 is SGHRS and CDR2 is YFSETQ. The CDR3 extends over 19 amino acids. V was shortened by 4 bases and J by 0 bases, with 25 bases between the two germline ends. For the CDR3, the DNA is TGCGCCAGCAGCCCTGGACAACTCCCGGGACGGAAAGCTAACTATGGCTACACCTTC. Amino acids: CASSPGQLPGRKANYGYTF.

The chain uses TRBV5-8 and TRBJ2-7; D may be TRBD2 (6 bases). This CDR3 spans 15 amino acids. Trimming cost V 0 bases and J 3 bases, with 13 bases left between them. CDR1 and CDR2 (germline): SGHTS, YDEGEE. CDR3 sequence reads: CASSLAPSGLYEQYF. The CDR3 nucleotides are TGTGCCAGCAGCTTGGCCCCCAGCGGGCTCTACGAGCAGTACTTC. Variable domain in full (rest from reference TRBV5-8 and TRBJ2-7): EAGVTQSPTHLIKTRGQQATLRCSPISGHTSVYWYQQALGLGLQFLLWYDEGEERNRGNFPPRFSGRQFPNYSSELNVNALELEDSALYLCASSLAPSGLYEQYFGPGTRLTVT.